The 12 T cell receptor beta chains below were found in one sample sequenced in a study of CD8 T cells in ankylosing spondylitis. From the 5' RACE reads, TCRdb called clonotypes with MiXCR, one entry per CDR3 protein. The table includes roughly 90,000 distinct CDR3 sequences, about 8.1% detected once. No antigens are known for them. Points from the study as a whole: A TCR beta motif of several highly homologous variants appeared characteristic of ankylosing spondylitis blood.

The sample comprised blood, either unsorted or a sorted T cell fraction (not recorded which). The receptors originated from a male donor with ankylosing spondylitis.

In this sample, this clonotype turned up many times. The chain has TRBV10-1 and TRBJ1-5; no clear D gene. Germline V lookup: CDR1 WNHNN, CDR2 SYGVQD (reference sequence). CDR3 length equals 14 residues. Trimming took 3 bases from V and 6 from J, leaving 12 bases between them. CDR3 nucleotide sequence: TGCGCCAGCAGTGACGACCAGGCGGGTCAGCCCCAGCATTTT. This codes for CASSDDQAGQPQHF.

A few counts support this clonotype. The rearrangement joins TRBV28 to TRBJ2-7, with unresolved D. The CDR3 runs 13 residues. V was clipped by 5 bases and J by 0 bases, with 8 bases between them. CDR1 is MDHEN, CDR2 SYDVKM, per germline. The CDR3 nucleotides read TGTGCCAGCAGTCCCGAGAGCTCCTACGAGCAGTACGTC. Amino acid sequence: CASSPESSYEQYV.

At least ten counts were recorded for this clonotype. The V and J genes are TRBV29-1 and TRBJ1-2, with 8 bases aligning to TRBD1. J lost 2 bases, V lost 6 bases, and 5 bases had no gene match. CDR1 and CDR2 from the germline V gene are SQVTM and ANQGSEA. The CDR3 extends over 13 amino acids. In DNA, the CDR3 is TGCAGCGTCCTCCGGGACAGGAACTATGGCTACACCTTC. Translating gives CSVLRDRNYGYTF.

Ten or more counts support this clonotype. V usage is TRBV11-2 and J usage is TRBJ2-5, with 9 bases identical to TRBD2. The germline V gene encodes CDR1 SGHAT and CDR2 FQNNGV. The CDR3 runs to 16 residues. Trimming removed 2 bases from V and 1 base from J; junction bases left unmatched: 5. CDR3 loop: CASSLTASGIQETQYF. Written as DNA, the CDR3 is TGTGCCAGCAGCTTAACGGCTAGCGGGATCCAAGAGACCCAGTACTTC.

To note about this clonotype: One base away lies a much larger clone, so this may be a sequencing read error. The chain uses TRBV28 and TRBJ2-1; TRBD1 aligns across 7 bases. This CDR3 has 13 amino acids. Germline V gene lookup returns CDR1 MDHEN and CDR2 SYDVKM. The V segment lost 5 bases and the J segment 12 bases; nucleotides outside the gene matches: 10. CDR3 region: CASSTRKRTGQFF. In nucleotides, the CDR3 is TGTGCCAGCAGTACCAGGAAAAGGACAGGGCAGTTCTTC.

The chain uses TRBV28 and TRBJ2-4, with a weak D call TRBD2 (5 bases). The V and J ends lost 5 bases and 0 bases respectively, with 8 bases between them. This CDR3 contains 14 residues. CDR1 and CDR2 (germline): MDHEN, SYDVKM. Here the CDR3 DNA reads TGTGCCAGCAGTCCCGGACTAGCCAAAAACATTCAGTACTTC. This encodes CASSPGLAKNIQYF.

This clonotype was recorded at least ten times. V and J are TRBV28 and TRBJ2-1; D not resolved. CDR1 MDHEN and CDR2 SYDVKM come from the germline V gene. The V and J ends lost 6 bases and 7 bases respectively, with 16 bases between them. This CDR3 contains 14 residues. The CDR3 sequence: CASSPGSRLNEQFF. The CDR3 DNA sequence: TGTGCCAGCAGCCCAGGATCTAGGTTGAATGAGCAGTTCTTC.

This clonotype has only a few counts. J is TRBJ2-1 and V is TRBV15; TRBD2 agrees at 9 bases. The CDR3 length is 17 residues. J gave up 8 bases and V 8 bases, and 19 bases lay outside the gene matches. The germline gives CDR1 LNHNV, CDR2 YYDKDF (reference sequence). This CDR3 reads CATSPTLRASGKDEQFF. The CDR3 coding sequence is TGTGCCACCTCCCCTACGTTACGGGCTAGCGGGAAAGATGAGCAGTTCTTC.

The chain combines TRBV6-2 or TRBV6-3 with TRBJ1-2; D may be TRBD1 (6 bases). The germline V gene has CDR1 MNHEY and CDR2 SVGEGT. V lost 5 bases and J 0 bases, leaving 16 bases between the germline ends. The CDR3 spans 16 residues. The CDR3 sequence: CASSPTSGGTNYGYTF. The CDR3 DNA reads as TGTGCCAGCAGTCCAACCTCCGGGGGCACTAACTATGGCTACACCTTC.

This clonotype was found many times. This chain uses TRBV3-1 with TRBJ1-1; D gene uncertain. The CDR3 loop spans 13 amino acids. Trimming removed 0 bases from V and 4 bases from J, with 6 bases in between. Germline V lookup: CDR1 LGHDT, CDR2 YNNKEL (reference sequence). CDR3 amino acids: CASSQDAGTEAFF. CDR3 in DNA: TGTGCCAGCAGCCAAGACGCGGGCACTGAAGCTTTCTTT.

This clonotype was counted only a few times. The chain employs TRBV5-6 and TRBJ2-7; D remains unclear. This CDR3 contains 13 residues. V shed 2 bases and J shed 2 bases, with 8 bases lying between them. Germline assignment: CDR1 SGHDT and CDR2 YYEEEE. CDR3 sequence (DNA): TGTGCCAGCAGCTTTGGAGAGACCTACGAGCAGTACGTC. This translates into CASSFGETYEQYV.

CDR3 nucleotides: TGTGCCAGCAGCTTAGGGACTCTCCCCTTGGCCGAGCAGTACTTC. It yields the protein CASSLGTLPLAEQYF. This sequence joins TRBV7-9 and TRBJ2-7, with D perhaps TRBD2 (5 bases). V was shortened by 1 base and J by 6 bases, with 16 bases between the two germline ends. The CDR3 covers 15 residues. CDR1 and CDR2 from the germline V gene are SEHNR and FQNEAQ (reference sequence).